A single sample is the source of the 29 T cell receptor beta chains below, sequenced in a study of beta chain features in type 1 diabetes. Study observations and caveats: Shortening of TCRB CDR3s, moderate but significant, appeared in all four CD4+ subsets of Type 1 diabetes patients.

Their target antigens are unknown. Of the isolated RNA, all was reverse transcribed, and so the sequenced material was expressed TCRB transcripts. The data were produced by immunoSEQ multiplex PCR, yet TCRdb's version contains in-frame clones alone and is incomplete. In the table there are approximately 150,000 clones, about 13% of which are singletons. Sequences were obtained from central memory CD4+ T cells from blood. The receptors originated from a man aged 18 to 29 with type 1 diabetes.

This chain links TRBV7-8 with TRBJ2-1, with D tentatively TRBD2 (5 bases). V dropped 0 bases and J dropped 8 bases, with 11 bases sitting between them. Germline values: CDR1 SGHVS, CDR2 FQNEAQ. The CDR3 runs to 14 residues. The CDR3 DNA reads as TGTGCCAGCAGCTTAGCAGCACTCGGGGATGAGCAGTTCTTC. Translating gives CASSLAALGDEQFF.

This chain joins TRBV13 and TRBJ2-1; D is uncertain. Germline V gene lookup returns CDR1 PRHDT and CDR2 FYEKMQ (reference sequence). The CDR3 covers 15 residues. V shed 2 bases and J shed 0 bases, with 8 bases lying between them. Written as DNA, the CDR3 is TGTGCCAGCAGCTTACCCCCTGGCTCCTACAATGAGCAGTTCTTC. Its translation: CASSLPPGSYNEQFF.

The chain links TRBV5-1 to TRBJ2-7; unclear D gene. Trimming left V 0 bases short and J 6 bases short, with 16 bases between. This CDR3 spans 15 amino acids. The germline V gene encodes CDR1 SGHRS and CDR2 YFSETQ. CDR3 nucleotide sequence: TGCGCCAGCAGCTTGGGGGCAGGTGATTTCGGCGAGCAGTACTTC. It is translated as CASSLGAGDFGEQYF.

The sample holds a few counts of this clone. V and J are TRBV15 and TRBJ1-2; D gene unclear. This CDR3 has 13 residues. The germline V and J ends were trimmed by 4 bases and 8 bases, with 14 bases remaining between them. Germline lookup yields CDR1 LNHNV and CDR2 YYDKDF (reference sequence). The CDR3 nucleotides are TGTGCCACCAGCACCAATGGCCGCCTAGGCTACACCTTC. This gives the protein CATSTNGRLGYTF.

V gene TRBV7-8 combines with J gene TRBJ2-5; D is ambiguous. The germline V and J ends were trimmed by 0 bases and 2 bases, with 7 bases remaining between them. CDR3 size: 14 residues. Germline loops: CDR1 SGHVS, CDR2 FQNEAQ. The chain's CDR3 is CASSLALRQETQYF. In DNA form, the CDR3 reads TGTGCCAGCAGCTTAGCGTTGCGACAAGAGACCCAGTACTTC.

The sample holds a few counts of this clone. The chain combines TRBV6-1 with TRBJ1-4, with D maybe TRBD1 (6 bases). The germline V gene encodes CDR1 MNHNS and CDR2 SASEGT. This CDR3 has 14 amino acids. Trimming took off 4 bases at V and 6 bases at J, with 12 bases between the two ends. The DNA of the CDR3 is TGTGCCAGCAGTGGGGGACATGGTGATGAAAAACTGTTTTTT. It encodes CASSGGHGDEKLFF.

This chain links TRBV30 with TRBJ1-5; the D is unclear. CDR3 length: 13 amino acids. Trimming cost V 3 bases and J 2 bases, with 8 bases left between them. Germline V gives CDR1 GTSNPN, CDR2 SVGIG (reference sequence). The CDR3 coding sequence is TGTGCCTGGAGCCCTAAGGGCAATCAGCCCCAGCATTTT. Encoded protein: CAWSPKGNQPQHF.

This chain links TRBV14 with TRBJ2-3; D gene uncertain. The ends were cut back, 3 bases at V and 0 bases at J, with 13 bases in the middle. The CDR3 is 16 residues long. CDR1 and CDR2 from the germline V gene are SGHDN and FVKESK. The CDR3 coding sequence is TGTGCCAGCAGCCAGGGGTCCAGCCAGAGCACAGATACGCAGTATTTT. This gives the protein CASSQGSSQSTDTQYF.

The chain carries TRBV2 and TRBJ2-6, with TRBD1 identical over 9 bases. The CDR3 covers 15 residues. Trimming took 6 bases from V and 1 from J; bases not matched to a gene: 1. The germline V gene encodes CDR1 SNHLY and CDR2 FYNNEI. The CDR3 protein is CASRQGASGANVLTF. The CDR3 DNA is TGTGCCAGCAGACAGGGGGCGTCTGGGGCCAACGTCCTGACTTTC. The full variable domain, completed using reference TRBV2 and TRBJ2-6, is EPEVTQTPSHQVTQMGQEVILRCVPISNHLYFYWYRQILGQKVEFLVSFYNNEISEKSEIFDDQFSVERPDGSNFTLKIRSTKLEDSAMYFCASRQGASGANVLTFGAGSRLTVL.

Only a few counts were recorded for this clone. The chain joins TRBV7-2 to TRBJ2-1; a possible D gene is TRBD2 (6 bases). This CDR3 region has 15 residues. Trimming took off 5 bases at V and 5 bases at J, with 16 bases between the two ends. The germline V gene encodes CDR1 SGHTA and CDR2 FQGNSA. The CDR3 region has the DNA TGTGCCAGCAGCCTATCGGGACTTCTAAACAATGAGCAGTTCTTC. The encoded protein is CASSLSGLLNNEQFF.

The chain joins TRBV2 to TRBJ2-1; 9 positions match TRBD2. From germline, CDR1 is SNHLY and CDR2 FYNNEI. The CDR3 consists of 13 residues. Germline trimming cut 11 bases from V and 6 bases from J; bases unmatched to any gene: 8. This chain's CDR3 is CAVRAGGPNEQFF. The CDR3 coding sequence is TGTGCCGTCCGAGCGGGGGGCCCCAATGAGCAGTTCTTC.

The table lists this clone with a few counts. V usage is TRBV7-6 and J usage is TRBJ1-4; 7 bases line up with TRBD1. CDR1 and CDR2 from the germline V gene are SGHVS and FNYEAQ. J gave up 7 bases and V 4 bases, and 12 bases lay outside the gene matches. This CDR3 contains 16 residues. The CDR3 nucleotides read TGTGCCAGCAGCTCCTTACCGACAGGGAGCGGTGAAAAACTGTTTTTT. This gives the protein CASSSLPTGSGEKLFF.

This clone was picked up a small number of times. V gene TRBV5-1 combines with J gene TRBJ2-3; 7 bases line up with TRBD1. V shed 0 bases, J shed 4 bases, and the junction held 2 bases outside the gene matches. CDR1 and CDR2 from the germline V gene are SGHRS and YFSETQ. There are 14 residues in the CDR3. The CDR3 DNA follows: TGCGCCAGCAGCTTGGGACAGGGATCAGATACGCAGTATTTT. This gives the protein CASSLGQGSDTQYF.

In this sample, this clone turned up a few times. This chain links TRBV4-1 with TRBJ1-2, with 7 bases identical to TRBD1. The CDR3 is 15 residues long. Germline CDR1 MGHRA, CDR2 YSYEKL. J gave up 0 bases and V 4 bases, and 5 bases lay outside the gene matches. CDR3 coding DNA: TGCGCCAGCAGCCGACAGGGATATACTAACTATGGCTACACCTTC. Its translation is CASSRQGYTNYGYTF.

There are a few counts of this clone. CDR3 loop: CASSGIEETQYF. The DNA of the CDR3 is TGTGCCAGCAGTGGAATAGAGGAGACCCAGTACTTC. The rearrangement joins TRBV2 to TRBJ2-5; D gene ambiguous. Germline CDR1 SNHLY, CDR2 FYNNEI. The CDR3 spans 12 residues. Trimming removed 4 bases at V and 5 bases at J, with 8 bases between. Looking up the rest from reference TRBV2 and TRBJ2-5 gives the full variable domain: EPEVTQTPSHQVTQMGQEVILRCVPISNHLYFYWYRQILGQKVEFLVSFYNNEISEKSEIFDDQFSVERPDGSNFTLKIRSTKLEDSAMYFCASSGIEETQYFGPGTRLLVL.

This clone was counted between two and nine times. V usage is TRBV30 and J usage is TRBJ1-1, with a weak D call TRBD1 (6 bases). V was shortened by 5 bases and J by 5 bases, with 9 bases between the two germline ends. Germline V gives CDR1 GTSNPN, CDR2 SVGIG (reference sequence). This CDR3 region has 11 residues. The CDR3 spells CAWQRGTEAFF. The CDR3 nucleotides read TGTGCCTGGCAAAGGGGGACTGAAGCTTTCTTT.

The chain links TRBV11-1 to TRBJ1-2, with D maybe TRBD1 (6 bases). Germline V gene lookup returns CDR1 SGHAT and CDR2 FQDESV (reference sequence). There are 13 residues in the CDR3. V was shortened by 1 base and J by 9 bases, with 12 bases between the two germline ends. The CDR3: CASSLGQAWRYTF. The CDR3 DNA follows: TGTGCCAGCAGCTTAGGACAGGCTTGGCGCTACACCTTC.

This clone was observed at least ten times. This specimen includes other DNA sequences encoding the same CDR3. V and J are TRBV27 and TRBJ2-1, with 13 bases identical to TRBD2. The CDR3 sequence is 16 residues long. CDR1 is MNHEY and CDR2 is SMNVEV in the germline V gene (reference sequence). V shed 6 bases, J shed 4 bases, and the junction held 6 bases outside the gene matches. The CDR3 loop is CASSPRLAGGYNEQFF. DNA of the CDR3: TGTGCCAGCAGCCCTCGACTAGCGGGGGGATACAATGAGCAGTTCTTC.

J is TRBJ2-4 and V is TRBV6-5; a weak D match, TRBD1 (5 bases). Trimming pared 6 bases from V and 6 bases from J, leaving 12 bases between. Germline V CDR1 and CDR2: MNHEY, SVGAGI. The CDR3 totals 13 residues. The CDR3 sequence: CASRSDSVNIQYF. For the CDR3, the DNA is TGTGCCAGCAGGAGCGACAGCGTAAACATTCAGTACTTC.

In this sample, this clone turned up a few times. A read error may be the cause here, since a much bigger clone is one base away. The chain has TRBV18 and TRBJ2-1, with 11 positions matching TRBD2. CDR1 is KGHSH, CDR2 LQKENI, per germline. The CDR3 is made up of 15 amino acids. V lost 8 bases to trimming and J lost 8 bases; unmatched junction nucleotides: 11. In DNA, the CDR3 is TGTGCCAGCGCTCCCGGGACTAGCGGTTTCGATGAGCAGTTCTTC. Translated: CASAPGTSGFDEQFF.

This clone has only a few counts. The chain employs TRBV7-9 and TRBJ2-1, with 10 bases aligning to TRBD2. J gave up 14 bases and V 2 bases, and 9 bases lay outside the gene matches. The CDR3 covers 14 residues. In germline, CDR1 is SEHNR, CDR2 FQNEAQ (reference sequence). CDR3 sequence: CASSLPAGGPREFF. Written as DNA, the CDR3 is TGTGCCAGCAGCTTACCAGCGGGGGGGCCCCGGGAGTTCTTC.

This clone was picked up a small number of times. The CDR3 DNA is TGCGCCAGCAGCTTGAGCGGGTCACACGTCCACGAGCAGTACTTC. Protein product: CASSLSGSHVHEQYF. The chain uses TRBV5-1 and TRBJ2-7, with a tentative D call TRBD2 (6 bases). V was pared by 1 base and J by 5 bases, with 16 bases between. CDR3 length: 15 amino acids. Germline loops: CDR1 SGHRS, CDR2 YFSETQ.

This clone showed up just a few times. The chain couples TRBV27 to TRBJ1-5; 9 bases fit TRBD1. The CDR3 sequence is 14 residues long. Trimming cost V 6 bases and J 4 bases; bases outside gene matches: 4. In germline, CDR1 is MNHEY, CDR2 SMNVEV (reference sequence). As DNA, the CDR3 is TGTGCCAGCAGGTCCGGGACAGGGAATCAGCCCCAGCATTTT. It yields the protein CASRSGTGNQPQHF.

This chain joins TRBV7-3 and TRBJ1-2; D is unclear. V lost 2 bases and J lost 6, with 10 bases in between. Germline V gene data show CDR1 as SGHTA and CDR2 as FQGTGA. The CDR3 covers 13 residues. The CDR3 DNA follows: TGTGCCAGCAGCTTATCAGGAGACGATGGCTACACCTTC. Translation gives CASSLSGDDGYTF.

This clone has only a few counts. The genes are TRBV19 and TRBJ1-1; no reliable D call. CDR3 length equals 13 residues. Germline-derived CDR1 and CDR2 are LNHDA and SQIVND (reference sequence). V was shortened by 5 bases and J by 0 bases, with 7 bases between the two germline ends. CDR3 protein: CASSYVLNTEAFF. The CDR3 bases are TGTGCCAGTAGTTATGTCCTGAACACTGAAGCTTTCTTT. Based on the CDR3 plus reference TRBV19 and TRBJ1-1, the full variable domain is DGGITQSPKYLFRKEGQNVTLSCEQNLNHDAMYWYRQDPGQGLRLIYYSQIVNDFQKGDIAEGYSVSREKKESFPLTVTSAQKNPTAFYLCASSYVLNTEAFFGQGTRLTVV.

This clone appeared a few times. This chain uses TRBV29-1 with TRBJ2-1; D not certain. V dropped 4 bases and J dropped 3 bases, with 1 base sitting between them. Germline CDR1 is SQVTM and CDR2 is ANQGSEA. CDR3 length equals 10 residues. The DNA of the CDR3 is TGCAGCGTTGGCTACAATGAGCAGTTCTTC. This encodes CSVGYNEQFF.

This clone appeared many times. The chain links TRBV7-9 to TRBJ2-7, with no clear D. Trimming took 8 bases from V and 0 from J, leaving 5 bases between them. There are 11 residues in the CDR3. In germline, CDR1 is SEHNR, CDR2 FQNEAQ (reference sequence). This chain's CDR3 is CASGVSYEQYF. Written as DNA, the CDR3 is TGTGCCAGCGGGGTCTCCTACGAGCAGTACTTC.

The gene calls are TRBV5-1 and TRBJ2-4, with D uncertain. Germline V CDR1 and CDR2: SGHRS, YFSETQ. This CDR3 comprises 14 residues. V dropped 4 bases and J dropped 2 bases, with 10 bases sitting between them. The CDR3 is CASSLDLTKNIQYF. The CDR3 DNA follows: TGCGCCAGCAGCCTGGACCTAACCAAAAACATTCAGTACTTC.

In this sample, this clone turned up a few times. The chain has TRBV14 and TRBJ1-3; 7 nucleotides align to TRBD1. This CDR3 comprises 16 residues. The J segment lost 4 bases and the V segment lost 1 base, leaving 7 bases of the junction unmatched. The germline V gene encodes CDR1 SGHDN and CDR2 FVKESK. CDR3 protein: CASSQVTGARGNTIYF. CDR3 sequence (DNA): TGTGCCAGCAGCCAAGTTACAGGGGCGCGGGGAAACACCATATATTTT. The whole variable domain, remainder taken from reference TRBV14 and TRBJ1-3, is EAGVTQFPSHSVIEKGQTVTLRCDPISGHDNLYWYRRVMGKEIKFLLHFVKESKQDESGMPNNRFLAERTGGTYSTLKVQPAELEDSGVYFCASSQVTGARGNTIYFGEGSWLTVV.